This T cell receptor beta chain comes out of a study of shared clonotypes between healthy human individuals. About the research overall: CD4 naive and CD4 memory each took three plates per donor, while CD8 naive took two and CD8 memory one.

Study conclusions and caveats: In general, naive subsets displayed greater estimated richness than memory subsets did.

The CDR3 spans 16 residues. Trimming removed 4 bases from V and 2 bases from J, with 17 bases in between. Germline V gives CDR1 SGHRS, CDR2 YFSETQ. Genomic DNA per cell subset filled all wells of several immunoSEQ plates. Repertoires were generated with immunoSEQ multiplex PCR, while TCRdb's copy carries only in-frame clones and drops some. The sample records more than 2 million clones, 93% being singletons. As regards this clone: As yet, its antigen is unknown.

Naive CD8 isolation took CD45RO-negative cells positively selected for CCR7 and excluded terminally differentiated effector memory CD45RA+ cells. The sequence derives from a man aged 18 to 29 in good health. Some clones in this sample may be carry-over from other donors' samples. The chain recombines TRBV5-1 with TRBJ2-3; D is unresolved. Sequencing used naive CD8+ T cells from PBMCs. The chain's CDR3 is CASSVANIPFTDTQYF. CDR3 coding DNA: TGCGCCAGCAGCGTTGCAAATATCCCATTCACAGATACGCAGTATTTT.